Sequencing of this T cell receptor beta chain was carried out in a study of blood T cells in healthy people across ages. General study results and limits: Changes in expanded clonotypes were possibly confounded, as the CMV status of donors was unknown. While age rose, TCR beta diversity per million T cells dropped in a roughly linear way.

Ranging in age from about 6 to 95, the donors were healthy Caucasian individuals from Russia. A few counts support this clonotype. The antigen is not known. Then a second PCR, running roughly 7 to 12 cycles, was carried out with a sample-barcoded 5' primer and a J-beta primer mix. Sequencing recovered at least 2.5 million CDR3-containing paired-end reads from each sample. TCRdb redid the calling of the 5' RACE reads with MiXCR, one entry per CDR3 protein. The sample comprises 700,000 or so distinct CDR3 sequences, about 20% of which are singletons, and about 20% rests with the top ten. This TCR was recovered from a man between 65 and 85 years old in good health. Sequenced: blood.

Written as DNA, the CDR3 is TGCGCCAGCAGCCAGCTCGGTACGGACAACTCCTACGAGCAGTACTTC. The encoded protein is CASSQLGTDNSYEQYF. The chain uses TRBV4-1 and TRBJ2-7; tentatively, D is TRBD1 (5 bases). Germline V gene sequence: CDR1 MGHRA, CDR2 YSYEKL. Trimming stripped 3 bases from V and 0 bases from J, with 15 bases between. The CDR3 runs 16 residues.